The 27 T cell receptor beta chains reported below all come from one sample, sequenced in a study of blood T cell repertoires in COVID-19. Sequenced by immunoSEQ multiplex PCR; TCRdb stores in-frame clones only, minus some. The top ten hold approximately 9.1% of the sample, which has 130,000 to 150,000 clones, just under 85% seen once. The sequenced sample was PBMCs or T cells enriched from blood (not recorded which). These receptors were collected from a man aged 50-59 years who had recovered from COVID-19.

The chain recombines TRBV18 with TRBJ1-6, with TRBD1 as a possible D gene (6 bases). The germline gives CDR1 KGHSH, CDR2 LQKENI. This CDR3 has 15 amino acids. Trimming removed 2 bases from V and 4 bases from J, with 9 bases in between. The CDR3 coding sequence is TGTGCCAGCTCACCATCGGGACAATATAATTCACCCCTCCACTTT. Translation gives CASSPSGQYNSPLHF.

The chain carries TRBV28 and TRBJ1-2, with D possibly matching TRBD1 (5 bases). The CDR3 has 13 residues. V lost 6 bases and J 1 base, leaving 9 bases between the germline ends. Germline assignment: CDR1 MDHEN and CDR2 SYDVKM. CDR3 sequence (DNA): TGTGCCAGCAGGACAGACCTTAACTATGGCTACACCTTC. Amino acids: CASRTDLNYGYTF.

The chain uses TRBV28 and TRBJ2-5; tentative D call: TRBD1 (6 bases). This CDR3 contains 14 residues. Between the trimmed V and J ends, which lost 4 bases and 2 bases, there was a span of 11 bases. Per germline, CDR1 MDHEN and CDR2 SYDVKM. CDR3 amino acids: CASSSPDRQETQYF. In DNA, the CDR3 is TGTGCCAGCAGTTCCCCGGACAGACAAGAGACCCAGTACTTC.

This chain links TRBV5-1 with TRBJ2-7; 8 bases align to TRBD1. V gave up 3 bases and J gave up 2 bases; unmatched junction bases: 7. This CDR3 contains 15 residues. Looked up from germline, CDR1 is SGHRS and CDR2 is YFSETQ. The CDR3 protein is CASSWDGTGTYEQYF. In DNA, the CDR3 is TGCGCCAGCAGCTGGGACGGGACAGGAACCTACGAGCAGTACTTC.

The gene calls are TRBV11-2 and TRBJ2-2; D is perhaps TRBD1 (5 bases). Trimming removed 0 bases at V and 5 bases at J, with 16 bases between. The V gene's germline CDR1 is SGHAT and CDR2 FQNNGV. The CDR3 is 17 amino acids. The CDR3 nucleotides are TGTGCCAGCAGCTTAGAACAGGCCCGCTTCATAACCGGGGAGCTGTTTTTT. Its translation: CASSLEQARFITGELFF.

This clone was found a few times. This rearrangement joins TRBV7-2 to TRBJ2-5; D ambiguous. V dropped 5 bases and J dropped 5 bases, with 9 bases sitting between them. The CDR3 consists of 12 residues. Germline assignment: CDR1 SGHTA and CDR2 FQGNSA. The CDR3 DNA reads TGTGCCAGCAGCCCCCGGTGGGAGACCCAGTACTTC. It codes for CASSPRWETQYF.

The chain couples TRBV5-4 to TRBJ1-1, with D tentatively TRBD1 (6 bases). Germline loops: CDR1 SGHNT, CDR2 YYREEE (reference sequence). The CDR3 covers 12 residues. V shed 0 bases and J shed 7 bases, with 7 bases lying between them. In DNA, the CDR3 is TGTGCCAGCAGCTTGGTAGGGGGTGAAGCTTTCTTT. Its translation: CASSLVGGEAFF.

V gene TRBV9 combines with J gene TRBJ2-1; D not certain. Germline V gives CDR1 SGDLS, CDR2 YYNGEE. The V gene lost 0 bases and the J gene lost 2 bases, with 3 bases spanning the gap. The CDR3 length is 13 residues. As DNA, the CDR3 is TGTGCCAGCAGCGTAGGTACCTACAATGAGCAGTTCTTC. The encoded protein is CASSVGTYNEQFF.

The sample holds a few counts of this clone. The V call is TRBV5-1, the J call TRBJ1-2, with 8 bases aligning to TRBD1. This CDR3 contains 14 residues. Trimming at V came to 3 bases and at J to 7 bases, leaving 8 bases not matched to a gene. Germline V lookup: CDR1 SGHRS, CDR2 YFSETQ. CDR3 sequence: CASSSTQGDSGYTF. In DNA, the CDR3 is TGCGCCAGCAGCTCCACACAGGGGGATTCTGGCTACACCTTC.

The chain is built from TRBV13 and TRBJ1-5, with D possibly matching TRBD1 (5 bases). The V end lost 1 base, the J end lost 4 bases, and 5 bases lay between the germline ends. This CDR3 contains 13 residues. The germline V gene encodes CDR1 PRHDT and CDR2 FYEKMQ (reference sequence). The CDR3 nucleotides read TGTGCCAGCAGCTTAGACAGGAATCAGCCCCAGCATTTT. Encoded protein: CASSLDRNQPQHF. The complete variable domain, with remaining parts taken from reference TRBV13 and TRBJ1-5, reads AAGVIQSPRHLIKEKRETATLKCYPIPRHDTVYWYQQGPGQDPQFLISFYEKMQSDKGSIPDRFSAQQFSDYHSELNMSSLELGDSALYFCASSLDRNQPQHFGDGTRLSIL.

This clone was detected a few times. The V call is TRBV11-3, the J call TRBJ2-2, with 15 nucleotides matching TRBD2. The J segment lost 5 bases and the V segment lost 4 bases, leaving 5 bases of the junction unmatched. Germline V gene data show CDR1 as SGHNT and CDR2 as YENEEA. The CDR3 has 17 amino acids. CDR3: CASSSGLAGGLTGELFF. CDR3 bases: TGTGCCAGCAGCTCGGGACTAGCGGGGGGACTAACCGGGGAGCTGTTTTTT.

This clone appeared once. The chain uses TRBV4-3 and TRBJ1-2, with D perhaps TRBD1 (5 bases). With 4 bases removed from V and 6 bases from J, the gap between germline ends came to 21 bases. Germline V gives CDR1 LGHNA, CDR2 YSLEER. This CDR3 is built from 16 residues. The CDR3 sequence is CASSRWIGDGGDGYTF. The CDR3 DNA is TGCGCCAGCAGCCGGTGGATAGGGGACGGAGGGGATGGCTACACCTTC.

The rearrangement joins TRBV7-2 to TRBJ2-7, with TRBD2 as a possible D gene (7 bases). The germline gives CDR1 SGHTA, CDR2 FQGNSA. The ends were cut back, 7 bases at V and 4 bases at J, with 23 bases in the middle. The CDR3 is 16 amino acids. CDR3: CASTLRGGGTAYEQYF. Written as DNA, the CDR3 is TGTGCCAGCACCCTGAGGGGGGGCGGGACTGCTTACGAGCAGTACTTC.

This chain links TRBV7-2 with TRBJ2-2; 8 positions match TRBD2. Trimming cost V 5 bases and J 6 bases; bases outside gene matches: 2. This CDR3 region has 13 residues. Per germline, CDR1 SGHTA and CDR2 FQGNSA. The CDR3 DNA follows: TGTGCCAGCAGCATGACTAGCGCCGGGGAGCTGTTTTTT. Protein sequence: CASSMTSAGELFF.

The V and J genes are TRBV18 and TRBJ1-1; D gene uncertain. The CDR3 loop spans 13 amino acids. V was shortened by 4 bases and J by 3 bases, with 9 bases between the two germline ends. Germline CDR1 KGHSH, CDR2 LQKENI. The DNA for the CDR3 is TGTGCCAGCTCACAGAAATCGGACACTGAAGCTTTCTTT. Its protein is CASSQKSDTEAFF. Full variable domain (remainder filled in from reference TRBV18 and TRBJ1-1): NAGVMQNPRHLVRRRGQEARLRCSPMKGHSHVYWYRQLPEEGLKFMVYLQKENIIDESGMPKERFSAEFPKEGPSILRIQQVVRGDSAAYFCASSQKSDTEAFFGQGTRLTVV.

The chain links TRBV10-1 to TRBJ2-1; 11 bases fit TRBD2. The V segment lost 6 bases and the J segment 3 bases; nucleotides outside the gene matches: 4. This CDR3 is 15 amino acids long. The V gene's germline CDR1 is WNHNN and CDR2 SYGVQD (reference sequence). CDR3 sequence: CASSVTSGGYNEQFF. CDR3 DNA: TGCGCCAGCAGCGTAACTAGCGGGGGCTACAATGAGCAGTTCTTC.

This chain links TRBV11-1 with TRBJ2-5; 10 bases are shared with TRBD2. The CDR3 runs 18 residues. After removal of 0 bases from V and 2 bases from J, the junction contained 9 bases not matched to a gene. The germline gives CDR1 SGHAT, CDR2 FQDESV (reference sequence). CDR3 sequence: CASSLASGGSQRQETQYF. DNA of the CDR3: TGTGCCAGCAGCTTAGCTAGCGGGGGGTCCCAACGACAAGAGACCCAGTACTTC.

V and J are TRBV7-2 and TRBJ1-5; the D gene is possibly TRBD1 (6 bases). This CDR3 contains 14 residues. The V end was cut by 2 bases, the J end by 2 bases, with 7 bases between. CDR1 SGHTA and CDR2 FQGNSA come from the germline V gene. The CDR3 spells CASSLRQGNQPQHF. As DNA, the CDR3 is TGTGCCAGCAGCTTACGACAGGGCAATCAGCCCCAGCATTTT.

This chain links TRBV7-2 with TRBJ1-6, with D possibly matching TRBD1 (5 bases). V was clipped by 4 bases and J by 5 bases, with 15 bases between them. The germline gives CDR1 SGHTA, CDR2 FQGNSA. The CDR3 consists of 16 residues. The CDR3 DNA is TGTGCCAGCAGCTCGGGGGAAGGGAGCAATAATTCACCCCTCCACTTT. This encodes CASSSGEGSNNSPLHF.

V usage is TRBV27 and J usage is TRBJ1-1; D perhaps matches TRBD1 (6 bases). V lost 3 bases and J 11 bases, leaving 16 bases between the germline ends. CDR3 length: 13 residues. Germline-derived CDR1 and CDR2 are MNHEY and SMNVEV (reference sequence). Here the CDR3 DNA reads TGTGCCAGCAGTTTGGGTTTCAGGGGCGACGCTTTCTTT. Translated: CASSLGFRGDAFF.

The gene calls are TRBV5-1 and TRBJ2-3; 12 positions match TRBD2. J was trimmed by 3 bases and V by 1 base; bases with no gene match: 6. CDR3 size: 17 residues. Germline values: CDR1 SGHRS, CDR2 YFSETQ. CDR3 loop: CASSLLPSGGGTDTQYF. CDR3 sequence (DNA): TGCGCCAGCAGCTTGCTTCCTAGCGGGGGGGGGACAGATACGCAGTATTTT.

The V call is TRBV11-2, the J call TRBJ1-1, with TRBD1 matching 7 bases. The germline gives CDR1 SGHAT, CDR2 FQNNGV. CDR3 size: 14 residues. V trimming: 2 bases; J trimming: 4 bases; junction bases outside the gene matches: 4. The CDR3 sequence: CASSLYQGGTEAFF. CDR3 in DNA: TGTGCCAGCAGCTTATACCAGGGGGGCACTGAAGCTTTCTTT.

The J gene is TRBJ1-6, the V gene TRBV27; 8 positions agree with TRBD1. The CDR3 extends over 16 amino acids. CDR1 and CDR2 from the germline V gene are MNHEY and SMNVEV (reference sequence). V was pared by 6 bases and J by 0 bases, with 4 bases of the junction left unmatched. In DNA, the CDR3 is TGTGCCAGCAGAACAGGGGGTAGCTCCTATAATTCACCCCTCCACTTT. The encoded protein is CASRTGGSSYNSPLHF.

The V gene is TRBV29-1, the J gene TRBJ1-2, with D perhaps matching TRBD1 (6 bases). Germline V lookup: CDR1 SQVTM, CDR2 ANQGSEA. Trimming stripped 1 base from V and 1 base from J, with 10 bases between. The CDR3 sequence is 14 residues long. Here the CDR3 reads CSVEAGQLNYGYTF. DNA of the CDR3: TGCAGCGTTGAAGCGGGACAACTTAACTATGGCTACACCTTC.

The chain is built from TRBV14 and TRBJ2-7; D unclear. Germline CDR1 SGHDN, CDR2 FVKESK. Trimming removed 1 base from V and 0 bases from J, with 7 bases in between. The CDR3 totals 14 residues. Written as DNA, the CDR3 is TGTGCCAGCAGCCAAGCGTCGTTCTCCTACGAGCAGTACTTC. Translation: CASSQASFSYEQYF.

This clone was seen only once. V gene TRBV7-9 combines with J gene TRBJ2-1; D remains unclear. Germline CDR1 reads SEHNR; CDR2 reads FQNEAQ (reference sequence). The CDR3 contains 13 residues. The germline V and J ends were trimmed by 3 bases and 4 bases, with 7 bases remaining between them. CDR3 protein: CASSFLTYNEQFF. DNA of the CDR3: TGTGCCAGCAGCTTTCTAACTTACAATGAGCAGTTCTTC.

The chain combines TRBV2 with TRBJ1-1; maybe TRBD1 (5 bases). CDR3 length: 13 amino acids. V was cut by 4 bases and J by 4 bases, with 10 bases left in between. CDR1 is SNHLY, CDR2 FYNNEI, per germline. The CDR3 sequence: CASSVSGVTEAFF. The CDR3, as DNA: TGTGCCAGCAGTGTTTCGGGGGTCACTGAAGCTTTCTTT. The full variable domain, rest sourced from reference TRBV2 and TRBJ1-1, is EPEVTQTPSHQVTQMGQEVILRCVPISNHLYFYWYRQILGQKVEFLVSFYNNEISEKSEIFDDQFSVERPDGSNFTLKIRSTKLEDSAMYFCASSVSGVTEAFFGQGTRLTVV.